Listed below are T cell receptor beta chains from one sample, sequenced in a study of blood T cell repertoires in COVID-19. Produced via immunoSEQ multiplex PCR; TCRdb's table is partial and in-frame only. The sample records 250,000 or so clones, roughly nine tenths being singletons. The sample taken for sequencing was peripheral blood. The receptor source for this set is a man in his 60s with acute or convalescent COVID-19. The CDR3 runs from the conserved cysteine through the conserved F or W.

v_gene: TRBV9; j_gene: TRBJ2-3; CDR3aa: CASSPTSGSTDTQYF
v_gene: TRBV11-2; j_gene: TRBJ2-1; CDR3aa: CASSSRLAGYNEQFF
v_gene: TRBV3-1/TRBV3-2; j_gene: TRBJ2-7; CDR3aa: CASSSSGLAGGGEQYF
v_gene: TRBV6-6; j_gene: TRBJ2-3; CDR3aa: CASSYRERFTDTQYF
v_gene: TRBV6-5; j_gene: TRBJ2-1; CDR3aa: CASRLAGGAYNEQFF
v_gene: TRBV15; j_gene: TRBJ2-1; CDR3aa: CATSRTSGRRYNEQFF
v_gene: TRBV6-5; j_gene: TRBJ2-1; CDR3aa: CASSRTIFDEQFF
v_gene: TRBV12-5; j_gene: TRBJ1-1; CDR3aa: CASGPSGSPRGEAFF
v_gene: TRBV15; j_gene: TRBJ2-7; CDR3aa: CATSSETSGSYEQYF
v_gene: TRBV19; j_gene: TRBJ2-7; CDR3aa: CASSLGQGHEQYF
v_gene: TRBV29-1; j_gene: TRBJ2-7; CDR3aa: CSVEPRGRPYEQYF
v_gene: TRBV19; j_gene: TRBJ1-4; CDR3aa: CASSIMSAATNEKLFF
v_gene: TRBV7-9; j_gene: TRBJ2-7; CDR3aa: CASSFLGTRYEQYF
v_gene: TRBV23-1; j_gene: TRBJ1-4; CDR3aa: CASSHFGQGAHNEKLFF
v_gene: TRBV5-4; j_gene: TRBJ2-1; CDR3aa: CASSLPGLANNEQFF
v_gene: TRBV27; j_gene: TRBJ1-1; CDR3aa: CASSLSVGQGPLYEAFF
v_gene: TRBV4-2; j_gene: TRBJ1-2; CDR3aa: CASSQVGVEGGYGYTF
v_gene: TRBV6-2/TRBV6-3; j_gene: TRBJ2-1; CDR3aa: CASSYSLWTGSSYEQFF
v_gene: TRBV5-1; j_gene: TRBJ1-2; CDR3aa: CASTPVGQGNGYTF
v_gene: TRBV5-5; j_gene: TRBJ2-5; CDR3aa: CASSRSGKETQYF
v_gene: TRBV11-3; j_gene: TRBJ2-3; CDR3aa: CASSLGLAGGRTDTQYF
v_gene: TRBV19; j_gene: TRBJ2-2; CDR3aa: CASSIQRTGYGELFF
v_gene: TRBV27; j_gene: TRBJ2-3; CDR3aa: CASSRLRGQSTDTQYF
v_gene: TRBV19; j_gene: TRBJ1-4; CDR3aa: CASKFRGSGDEKLFF
v_gene: TRBV28; j_gene: TRBJ1-5; CDR3aa: CASTQTGADSNQPQHF
v_gene: TRBV9; j_gene: TRBJ2-1; CDR3aa: CASSEELAGVLEYNEQFF
v_gene: TRBV19; j_gene: TRBJ2-5; CDR3aa: CASSRPGPFETQYF
v_gene: TRBV6-2/TRBV6-3; j_gene: TRBJ2-2; CDR3aa: CASSLRRTSTGELFF
v_gene: TRBV3-1/TRBV3-2; j_gene: TRBJ2-5; CDR3aa: CASSQGRTGQGAETQYF
v_gene: TRBV7-6; j_gene: TRBJ2-2; CDR3aa: CASSSWRENVGELFF
v_gene: TRBV27; j_gene: TRBJ2-1; CDR3aa: CASSLSRTSGPNNEQFF
v_gene: TRBV15; j_gene: TRBJ1-5; CDR3aa: CATSSAKTGYINQPQHF
v_gene: TRBV27; j_gene: TRBJ2-5; CDR3aa: CASSFSPGGLKETQYF